This TCR beta chain emerged from a study of technical replicates of blood from a handful of donors. With 3 bases removed from V and 7 bases from J, the gap between germline ends came to 12 bases. This CDR3 is 13 amino acids long. CDR1 is KGHSH and CDR2 is LQKENI in the germline V gene. TCRdb's copy holds only in-frame clones and misses some; the assay was immunoSEQ multiplex PCR. The sample holds over 55,000 clones; 70% to 90% are singletons and the top ten take just over 5%. This TCR derives from a human donor in good health. Some clones in this sample may be carry-over from other donors' samples. The rearrangement uses TRBV18 and TRBJ1-2; D perhaps matches TRBD1 (6 bases). Sequencing was carried out using PBMCs. CDR3 sequence (DNA): TGTGCCAGCTCACCCAGTCAGGGGTCTGGCTACACCTTC. Its protein is CASSPSQGSGYTF.